These T cell receptor beta chains were read from a single sample in a study of CD8 T cells in Susac syndrome. One entry per CDR3 protein results from TCRdb running MiXCR on the immunoSEQ multiplex PCR reads. The sample lists 130,000 to 150,000 distinct CDR3 sequences, less than 95% occurring once. Specimen: CD4+ T cells from PBMCs. These receptors were collected from a human donor in good health. The CDR3 runs from the conserved cysteine through the conserved F or W. The order of the fields is V gene, J gene, D gene, clone size, CDR3 protein, CDR3 DNA. The D gene is left open where the match is weak. Size is omitted from some rows. Given values are once, few, many or a class for expanded clones.

V gene: TRBV18; J gene: TRBJ2-5; D gene: .; clone size: .; CDR3 protein: CASSPTSQETQYF; CDR3 DNA: TGTGCCAGCTCACCGACATCTCAAGAGACCCAGTACTTC
V gene: TRBV7-2; J gene: TRBJ2-7; D gene: TRBD1; clone size: .; CDR3 protein: CASSLRTLRDSSYEQYF; CDR3 DNA: TGTGCCAGCAGCTTAAGGACACTAAGGGACAGCTCCTACGAGCAGTACTTC
V gene: TRBV11-1; J gene: TRBJ2-7; D gene: .; clone size: once; CDR3 protein: CASSIQSHQKQYF; CDR3 DNA: TGTGCCAGCAGCATTCAATCCCACCAGAAGCAGTACTTC
V gene: TRBV12-3/TRBV12-4; J gene: TRBJ2-1; D gene: .; clone size: .; CDR3 protein: CASSLNIYNEQFF; CDR3 DNA: TGTGCCAGCAGTTTAAACATCTACAATGAGCAGTTCTTC
V gene: TRBV18; J gene: TRBJ2-5; D gene: .; clone size: .; CDR3 protein: CASSEDQSKTQYF; CDR3 DNA: TGTGCCAGCTCAGAGGACCAGAGTAAGACCCAGTACTTC
V gene: TRBV5-4; J gene: TRBJ1-1; D gene: .; clone size: .; CDR3 protein: CASSLGPMNTEAFF; CDR3 DNA: TGTGCCAGCAGCTTGGGTCCAATGAACACTGAAGCCTTCTTT
V gene: TRBV20-1; J gene: TRBJ2-5; D gene: TRBD2; clone size: .; CDR3 protein: CSATTSGSYGTQYF; CDR3 DNA: TGCAGTGCCACCACTAGCGGGAGTTACGGTACCCAGTACTTC
V gene: TRBV20-1; J gene: TRBJ2-5; D gene: TRBD2; clone size: .; CDR3 protein: CSAPPASGIETQYF; CDR3 DNA: TGCAGTGCTCCCCCGGCTAGCGGGATTGAGACCCAGTACTTC
V gene: TRBV6-1; J gene: TRBJ2-6; D gene: .; clone size: few; CDR3 protein: CASRGQLGSGANVLTF; CDR3 DNA: TGTGCCAGCAGGGGACAACTGGGTTCTGGGGCCAACGTCCTGACTTTC
V gene: TRBV20-1; J gene: TRBJ1-2; D gene: .; clone size: .; CDR3 protein: CSARPSGLRGYTF; CDR3 DNA: TGCAGTGCTAGGCCTTCAGGGCTGCGAGGCTACACCTTC
V gene: TRBV12-3/TRBV12-4; J gene: TRBJ2-2; D gene: TRBD1; clone size: .; CDR3 protein: CASRTNRDRGTGELFF; CDR3 DNA: TGTGCCAGCAGAACCAACCGGGACAGGGGCACCGGGGAGCTGTTTTTT
V gene: TRBV5-1; J gene: TRBJ2-3; D gene: .; clone size: .; CDR3 protein: CASSLWTDTQYF; CDR3 DNA: TGCGCCAGCAGCTTGTGGACAGATACGCAGTATTTT
V gene: TRBV27; J gene: TRBJ2-1; D gene: TRBD1; clone size: .; CDR3 protein: CASSFTGGATRSNEQFF; CDR3 DNA: TGTGCCAGCAGTTTCACAGGGGGCGCGACGAGGAGCAATGAGCAGTTCTTC
V gene: TRBV5-4; J gene: TRBJ1-2; D gene: TRBD1; clone size: .; CDR3 protein: CASSFVGQTLYGYTF; CDR3 DNA: TGTGCCAGCAGCTTTGTGGGACAGACACTCTATGGCTACACCTTC
V gene: TRBV2; J gene: TRBJ2-6; D gene: .; clone size: .; CDR3 protein: CASSSADSGANVLTF; CDR3 DNA: TGTGCCAGCAGTTCAGCGGACTCTGGGGCCAACGTCCTGACTTTC
V gene: TRBV7-2; J gene: TRBJ1-1; D gene: TRBD1; clone size: .; CDR3 protein: CASSRSTGANTEAFF; CDR3 DNA: TGTGCCAGCAGCCGAAGCACAGGGGCGAACACTGAAGCTTTCTTT
V gene: TRBV5-5; J gene: TRBJ1-2; D gene: .; clone size: .; CDR3 protein: CASSELYRVVGYTF; CDR3 DNA: TGTGCCAGCAGCGAGTTATACAGGGTCGTAGGCTACACCTTC
V gene: TRBV15; J gene: TRBJ2-5; D gene: TRBD1; clone size: once; CDR3 protein: CATSRDPKLSDRSYRETQYF; CDR3 DNA: TGTGCCACCAGCAGAGACCCCAAATTGTCGGACAGGAGTTACCGGGAGACCCAGTACTTC
V gene: TRBV28; J gene: TRBJ1-1; D gene: .; clone size: .; CDR3 protein: CASSNNRGSEAFF; CDR3 DNA: TGTGCCAGCAGTAATAATCGGGGGTCTGAAGCTTTCTTT
V gene: TRBV28; J gene: TRBJ2-3; D gene: .; clone size: once; CDR3 protein: CASSLYSSSTDTQYF; CDR3 DNA: TGTGCCAGCAGTTTGTACAGCTCTAGCACAGATACGCAGTATTTT
V gene: TRBV6-5; J gene: TRBJ1-4; D gene: .; clone size: .; CDR3 protein: CASSYSPPALRVIDEKLFF; CDR3 DNA: TGTGCCAGCAGTTACTCACCCCCGGCCCTCAGGGTAATAGATGAAAAACTGTTTTTT
V gene: TRBV3-1; J gene: TRBJ1-6; D gene: .; clone size: .; CDR3 protein: CASSQDGASPLHF; CDR3 DNA: TGTGCCAGCAGCCAAGATGGCGCGTCACCCCTCCACTTT
V gene: TRBV27; J gene: TRBJ2-7; D gene: TRBD2; clone size: .; CDR3 protein: CASSLGGTSGSYEQYF; CDR3 DNA: TGTGCCAGCAGTTTAGGCGGGACTAGCGGGAGCTACGAGCAGTACTTC
V gene: TRBV5-1; J gene: TRBJ2-7; D gene: TRBD2; clone size: .; CDR3 protein: CASTKDRSGRANEQYF; CDR3 DNA: TGCGCCAGCACCAAAGATCGAAGCGGGAGGGCCAACGAGCAGTACTTC